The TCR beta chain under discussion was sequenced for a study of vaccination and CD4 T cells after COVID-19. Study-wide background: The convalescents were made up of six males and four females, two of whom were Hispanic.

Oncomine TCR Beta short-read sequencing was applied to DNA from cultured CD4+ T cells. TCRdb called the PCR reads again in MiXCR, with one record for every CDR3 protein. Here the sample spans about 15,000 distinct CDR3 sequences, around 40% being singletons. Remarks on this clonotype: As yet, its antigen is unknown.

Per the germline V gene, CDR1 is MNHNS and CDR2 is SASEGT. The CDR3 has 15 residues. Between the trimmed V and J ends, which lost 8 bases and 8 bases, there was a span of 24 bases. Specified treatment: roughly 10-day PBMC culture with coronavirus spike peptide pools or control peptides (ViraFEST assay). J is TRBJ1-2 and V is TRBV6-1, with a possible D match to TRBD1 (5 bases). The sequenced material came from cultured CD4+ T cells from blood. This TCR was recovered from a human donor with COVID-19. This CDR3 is CASRRIQDSKAGYTF. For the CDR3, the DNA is TGTGCCAGCCGTCGCATACAGGACTCTAAAGCCGGCTACACCTTC.